Listed below are T cell receptor beta chains from one sample, sequenced in a study of blood T cell repertoires in COVID-19. TCRdb keeps only in-frame clones here, not all; method: immunoSEQ multiplex PCR. Seen here are about 210,000 clones, roughly 90% observed once, and the top ten hold under 2%. Sequenced sample: peripheral blood. These receptors all come from a young man with active or convalescent COVID-19. Each CDR3 is given with its conserved first and last residue. Each record gives: CDR3 protein, clone size, V gene, D gene, J gene. D genes are given only for firm matches. The listing skips clone size in some rows; elsewhere it reads once, few, many or a size class.

CDR3: CASSMNLGARYEQYF
size: -
V: TRBV19
D: -
J: TRBJ2-7

CDR3: CASSEAGSYGYTF
size: -
V: TRBV6-1
D: -
J: TRBJ1-2

CDR3: CASSLMLAGGQETQYF
size: -
V: TRBV5-6
D: TRBD2
J: TRBJ2-5

CDR3: CASSRYTGSGELFF
size: few
V: TRBV5-1
D: -
J: TRBJ2-2

CDR3: CASGLVLTGLQETQYF
size: -
V: TRBV12-5
D: -
J: TRBJ2-5

CDR3: CASRPGLAGLSSYEQYF
size: -
V: TRBV5-1
D: TRBD2
J: TRBJ2-7

CDR3: CASSPRQGKETQYF
size: -
V: TRBV18
D: TRBD1
J: TRBJ2-5

CDR3: CASSRQGARDTQYF
size: -
V: TRBV7-9
D: TRBD1
J: TRBJ2-3

CDR3: CASSERGGGINSPLHF
size: -
V: TRBV2
D: -
J: TRBJ1-6

CDR3: CASSYYAGGYEQYF
size: once
V: TRBV6-5
D: -
J: TRBJ2-7

CDR3: CASSPGQTRSGNTIYF
size: few
V: TRBV3-1/TRBV3-2
D: -
J: TRBJ1-3

CDR3: CASGLTGQGRYAFF
size: -
V: TRBV12-5
D: TRBD1
J: TRBJ1-1

CDR3: CASSLDTNTEAFF
size: once
V: TRBV7-6
D: -
J: TRBJ1-1

CDR3: CASSIPSNEKLFF
size: -
V: TRBV19
D: -
J: TRBJ1-4

CDR3: CASSADRGRYGYTF
size: many
V: TRBV9
D: TRBD1
J: TRBJ1-2

CDR3: CAWSVRSDQPQHF
size: -
V: TRBV30
D: -
J: TRBJ1-5

CDR3: CASSQPSGGSDEQYF
size: -
V: TRBV3-1/TRBV3-2
D: TRBD2
J: TRBJ2-7

CDR3: CASSAGPSENYEQYF
size: once
V: TRBV2
D: -
J: TRBJ2-7

CDR3: CASSLGTYGPYTEAFF
size: -
V: TRBV5-1
D: -
J: TRBJ1-1

CDR3: CASSGNFGTGANNSPLHF
size: -
V: TRBV5-1
D: TRBD1
J: TRBJ1-6

CDR3: CAWSVLGTPQETQYF
size: -
V: TRBV30
D: -
J: TRBJ2-5

CDR3: CASSGLETSDEQFF
size: -
V: TRBV25-1
D: TRBD2
J: TRBJ2-1

CDR3: CASSYGTGDNEKLFF
size: -
V: TRBV6-5
D: -
J: TRBJ1-4

CDR3: CASSDSRGYEQYF
size: few
V: TRBV5-1
D: -
J: TRBJ2-7

CDR3: CASSDATPSADGELFF
size: -
V: TRBV9
D: -
J: TRBJ2-2

CDR3: CASRLQGGKKLFF
size: -
V: TRBV6-5
D: -
J: TRBJ1-4

CDR3: CASSALTDSGNTIYF
size: -
V: TRBV19
D: -
J: TRBJ1-3

CDR3: CASSVGEGQPQHF
size: -
V: TRBV14
D: -
J: TRBJ1-5

CDR3: CASRLELQPQHF
size: -
V: TRBV12-2
D: -
J: TRBJ1-5

CDR3: CASSPHSGGTGELFF
size: -
V: TRBV9
D: TRBD2
J: TRBJ2-2

CDR3: CASSLLGQRKNTEAFF
size: -
V: TRBV6-6
D: -
J: TRBJ1-1

CDR3: CASRPSLAGGENEQFF
size: -
V: TRBV6-6
D: TRBD2
J: TRBJ2-1

CDR3: CASSRLAGASGANVLTF
size: once
V: TRBV7-2
D: TRBD2
J: TRBJ2-6

CDR3: CASSWTGANYGYTF
size: -
V: TRBV9
D: TRBD1
J: TRBJ1-2

CDR3: CSVLPGQGYGYTF
size: -
V: TRBV29-1
D: TRBD1
J: TRBJ1-2

CDR3: CASSYALREGFPSPYEQYF
size: -
V: TRBV6-2/TRBV6-3
D: TRBD2
J: TRBJ2-7

CDR3: CATGLAGGYEQYF
size: -
V: TRBV10-3
D: TRBD2
J: TRBJ2-7

CDR3: CASSLGGGETQYF
size: -
V: TRBV7-9
D: -
J: TRBJ2-5

CDR3: CASSLLAGFSYNEQFF
size: once
V: TRBV5-6
D: TRBD2
J: TRBJ2-1

CDR3: CASSPPGQSGETQYF
size: -
V: TRBV6-6
D: -
J: TRBJ2-5

CDR3: CASSSDQGGGTDTQYF
size: -
V: TRBV7-9
D: -
J: TRBJ2-3